Each of the 14 T cell receptor beta chains below was sequenced from the same sample in a study of T cell responses to AZD1222 COVID-19 vaccine. Generated by immunoSEQ multiplex PCR, the TCRdb table keeps only in-frame clones and is missing some. The data show 180,000 or so clones, 70% to 90% seen once. The sample was peripheral blood, taken 28 days after the second dose of the MenACWY control vaccine. The receptor source for this set is an adult who received the MenACWY meningococcal vaccine as a control.

J is TRBJ2-1 and V is TRBV30; 7 nucleotides agree with TRBD1. Germline V gene data show CDR1 as GTSNPN and CDR2 as SVGIG (reference sequence). The trim removed 4 bases at V and 6 bases at J, leaving 21 bases unmatched. This CDR3 is 18 amino acids long. As DNA, the CDR3 is TGTGCCTGGAAGGGGCAGGGGGATGGTAGAAGGGGGCTCAATGAGCAGTTCTTC. Its translation: CAWKGQGDGRRGLNEQFF. The full variable domain, rest sourced from reference TRBV30 and TRBJ2-1, is SQTIHQWPATLVQPVGSPLSLECTVEGTSNPNLYWYRQAAGRGLQLLFYSVGIGQISSEVPQNLSASRPQDRQFILSSKKLLLSDSGFYLCAWKGQGDGRRGLNEQFFGPGTRLTVL.

The table lists this clone with a count of one. The chain employs TRBV3-1 (or the pseudogene TRBV3-2) and TRBJ2-1; D gene uncertain. The germline gives CDR1 LGHDT, CDR2 YNNKEL (reference sequence). This CDR3 contains 12 residues. V lost 7 bases and J lost 5, with 9 bases in between. The CDR3 here is CASTRGNNEQFF. CDR3 nucleotide sequence: TGTGCCAGCACCCGAGGAAACAATGAGCAGTTCTTC.

The chain joins TRBV25-1 to TRBJ2-2; D call uncertain. Germline V gene lookup returns CDR1 MGHDK and CDR2 SYGVNS. The V end lost 6 bases, the J end lost 13 bases, and 3 bases lay between the germline ends. The CDR3 has 8 amino acids. The CDR3 DNA follows: TGTGCCAGCAGGGGGCTGTTTTTT. Amino acids: CASRGLFF.

This chain connects TRBV24-1 to TRBJ2-1; 9 bases map to TRBD1. In germline, CDR1 is KGHDR, CDR2 SFDVKD. CDR3 size: 16 residues. Trimming at V came to 7 bases and at J to 0 bases, leaving 6 bases not matched to a gene. The CDR3, as DNA: TGTGCCACCAGCCCCGGGACAGGGAGCTCCTACAATGAGCAGTTCTTC. Amino acids: CATSPGTGSSYNEQFF.

This chain links TRBV10-3 with TRBJ2-2; D is possibly TRBD1 (6 bases). The CDR3 loop spans 14 amino acids. Deletions cut 4 bases from V and 1 base from J, with 7 bases between. The germline gives CDR1 ENHRY, CDR2 SYGVKD. The CDR3 sequence: CAISGTENTGELFF. CDR3 DNA sequence: TGTGCCATCAGTGGGACAGAGAACACCGGGGAGCTGTTTTTT.

J is TRBJ2-6 and V is TRBV5-8; no reliable D call. The germline V gene encodes CDR1 SGHTS and CDR2 YDEGEE. The CDR3 consists of 12 residues. The germline V and J ends were trimmed by 4 bases and 13 bases, with 12 bases remaining between them. The CDR3 DNA is TGTGCCAGCAGCCAGCCGGATCGAGTCCTGACTTTC. Encoded protein: CASSQPDRVLTF.

The rearrangement links TRBV27 to TRBJ1-4; no clear D. Germline V gene sequence: CDR1 MNHEY, CDR2 SMNVEV (reference sequence). The germline V and J ends were trimmed by 5 bases and 0 bases, with 7 bases remaining between them. There are 14 residues in the CDR3. CDR3 sequence: CASSPKATNEKLFF. For the CDR3, the DNA is TGTGCCAGCAGTCCTAAAGCAACTAATGAAAAACTGTTTTTT. The variable domain in full, with the rest retrieved from reference TRBV27 and TRBJ1-4, is EAQVTQNPRYLITVTGKKLTVTCSQNMNHEYMSWYRQDPGLGLRQIYYSMNVEVTDKGDVPEGYKVSRKEKRNFPLILESPSPNQTSLYFCASSPKATNEKLFFGSGTQLSVL.

This chain uses TRBV4-3 with TRBJ1-4; D unresolved. V was cut by 1 base and J by 8 bases, with 14 bases left in between. CDR1 and CDR2 from the germline V gene are LGHNA and YSLEER. This CDR3 region has 15 residues. The DNA for the CDR3 is TGCGCCAGCAGCCAAGCGACTATTGGGGAAGAAAAACTGTTTTTT. This gives the protein CASSQATIGEEKLFF.

The V and J genes are TRBV7-8 and TRBJ2-3, with D possibly matching TRBD2 (6 bases). The CDR3 loop spans 21 amino acids. The germline gives CDR1 SGHVS, CDR2 FQNEAQ. The ends were cut back, 2 bases at V and 3 bases at J, with 30 bases in the middle. The CDR3 coding sequence is TGTGCCAGCAGCTTATGGGGGAGTGGGGTTAGCGGCGTTAGAAGAACAGATACGCAGTATTTT. This gives the protein CASSLWGSGVSGVRRTDTQYF.

The J gene is TRBJ1-4, the V gene TRBV5-6, with D unclear. The CDR3 has 16 residues. Germline CDR1 reads SGHDT; CDR2 reads YYEEEE. Trimming removed 1 base at V and 8 bases at J, with 18 bases between. The CDR3 here is CASSLSTAGKGEKLFF. CDR3 coding DNA: TGTGCCAGCAGCTTGTCTACGGCGGGGAAGGGCGAAAAACTGTTTTTT.

The genes are TRBV28 and TRBJ2-3, with D perhaps TRBD1 or TRBD2 (5 bases each). The V end was cut by 5 bases, the J end by 8 bases, with 20 bases between. Germline loops: CDR1 MDHEN, CDR2 SYDVKM. CDR3 length equals 15 residues. CDR3 residues: CASSTPRGPGPTQYF. The CDR3 region has the DNA TGTGCCAGCAGTACCCCAAGAGGGCCGGGACCTACGCAGTATTTT.

The V call is TRBV28, the J call TRBJ2-7, with no clear D. The CDR3 sequence is 10 residues long. The V end was cut by 3 bases, the J end by 5 bases, with 2 bases between. Germline-derived CDR1 and CDR2 are MDHEN and SYDVKM. As DNA, the CDR3 is TGTGCCAGCAGTTTTCACGAGCAGTACTTC. This sequence encodes CASSFHEQYF.

The chain links TRBV7-9 to TRBJ2-7; TRBD2 matches 9 bases. CDR3 size: 18 residues. V dropped 4 bases and J dropped 0; count of bases not matched to a gene: 13. The germline CDR1 and CDR2 sequences are SEHNR and FQNEAQ (reference sequence). The CDR3 bases are TGTGCCAGCAGCTCAAGACCTACTAGCGGGCCTAGCTCCTACGAGCAGTACTTC. This encodes CASSSRPTSGPSSYEQYF.

This sequence joins TRBV6-5 and TRBJ2-7, with TRBD1 identical over 7 bases. Per the germline V gene, CDR1 is MNHEY and CDR2 is SVGAGI. The CDR3 runs to 12 residues. J gave up 5 bases and V 6 bases, and 4 bases lay outside the gene matches. In DNA form, the CDR3 reads TGTGCCAGCAGATCCGGGACAGACGAGCAGTACTTC. Its translation is CASRSGTDEQYF.